The subject of this entry is one T cell receptor beta chain. Its antigen is unknown. This CDR3 comprises 15 residues. Trimming removed 5 bases from V and 7 bases from J; junction bases left unmatched: 6. CDR1 and CDR2 (germline): SGHTA, FQGNSA. The source of the sample is a study of cytomegalovirus exposure and HLA in healthy donors. General study points: The classifier reportedly diagnosed cytomegalovirus status with high sensitivity and specificity.

Sequenced by immunoSEQ multiplex PCR; TCRdb stores in-frame clones only, minus some. The top ten hold 5.5% to 6% of the sample, which has some 170,000 clones, around 85% seen once. This TCR came from a woman younger than 45 in good health and CMV-seronegative. The sample comprised PBMCs. V usage is TRBV7-2 and J usage is TRBJ2-1; TRBD1 matches at 12 bases. The CDR3 spells CASSIGTGGRNEQFF. In DNA form, the CDR3 reads TGTGCCAGCAGCATCGGGACAGGGGGCCGTAATGAGCAGTTCTTC.